The clone carrying this T cell receptor beta chain was observed at least ten times. This sample is drawn from a study of identical twins. MiXCR, run by TCRdb on the 5' RACE reads, gives a single entry per CDR3 protein. This table holds more than 650,000 distinct CDR3 sequences, 5.5% to 7.5% found once. The length of the CDR3 is 13 residues. V trimming: 6 bases; J trimming: 8 bases; junction bases outside the gene matches: 3. The sequencing sample was made of naive T cells sorted from blood. The source of this sequence is a man aged 18 to 35 in good health. The chain has TRBV12-3 or TRBV12-4 and TRBJ2-1, with 11 bases matching TRBD2. The DNA for the CDR3 is TGTGCCAGCAGCCCGACTAGCGGGGATGAGCAGTTCTTC. This codes for CASSPTSGDEQFF.